The entry that follows covers one TCR beta chain sequence. The data were obtained in a study of blood T cell repertoires in COVID-19. The CDR3 sequence is 16 residues long. From germline, CDR1 is LGHDT and CDR2 YNNKEL (reference sequence). The V segment lost 2 bases and the J segment 4 bases; nucleotides outside the gene matches: 6. Profiled with immunoSEQ multiplex PCR; TCRdb holds only in-frame clones, not every one. The sample contains 15,000 to 20,000 clones, 85% to 90% of which appear only once. The clonotype comes from a woman aged 80 or older with COVID-19, enrolled during active disease. V is TRBV3-1 (or the pseudogene TRBV3-2) and J is TRBJ1-1, with 11 nucleotides matching TRBD1. Material for sequencing was peripheral blood. DNA for the CDR3: TGTGCCAGCAGCCAATCCACCGGGACAGGGGGCACTGAAGCTTTCTTT. Its protein is CASSQSTGTGGTEAFF.